This TCR beta chain is drawn from a study of cytomegalovirus exposure and HLA in healthy donors. The PCR employed 60 Vbeta primers together with 13 Jbeta primers. Measured with immunoSEQ multiplex PCR; TCRdb has only the in-frame clones, and not every one. In the table there are some 200,000 clones, approximately 70% of which are singletons. Study-wide points: According to an earlier analysis, most TCR beta V segments yielded productive rearrangements about 87% or about 30% of the time.

To note about this clone: What it binds is unknown.

The sequence derives from a woman younger than 45 in good health and CMV-seronegative. The sequenced sample consisted of PBMCs.

The CDR3 DNA reads TGCGCCAGCAGAAAAGGGACAGCGAGGATAAACTATGGCTACACCTTC. Encoded protein: CASRKGTARINYGYTF. The chain uses TRBV5-1 and TRBJ1-2; TRBD1 matches at 7 bases. V lost 5 bases and J lost 2; bases outside the gene matches: 12. Germline CDR1 reads SGHRS; CDR2 reads YFSETQ. This CDR3 comprises 16 residues.